This T cell receptor beta chain was captured by sequencing in a study of memory CD4+ T cells and cytomegalovirus serostatus. In regard to this clone: Its cognate antigen is unknown.

TCRdb's table, derived via immunoSEQ multiplex PCR, lists solely in-frame clones and lacks some. The sample includes around 50,000 clones, roughly three quarters of them seen just once. The sort gate was single viable CD3+CD4+CD8-CD45RO+ cells for memory CD4+ T cells. The trim removed 1 base at V and 6 bases at J, leaving 8 bases unmatched. Germline V gene sequence: CDR1 SGHAT, CDR2 FQDESV (reference sequence). The CDR3 has 15 residues. Findings and caveats of the study: About 40% of the roughly 150 known CMV-associated TCRbeta sequences appeared in CD4+ memory.

The sequence came from an adult in good health and CMV-seronegative. The sequenced sample consisted of memory CD4+ T cells from blood. The V and J genes are TRBV11-1 and TRBJ2-7, with 8 bases identical to TRBD2. CDR3 nucleotides: TGTGCCAGCAGCTTAGAGGGGACTAGTGTTTCCGAGCAGTACTTC. This encodes CASSLEGTSVSEQYF. The full variable domain, with the rest looked up from reference TRBV11-1 and TRBJ2-7, is EAEVAQSPRYKITEKSQAVAFWCDPISGHATLYWYRQILGQGPELLVQFQDESVVDDSQLPKDRFSAERLKGVDSTLKIQPAELGDSAMYLCASSLEGTSVSEQYFGPGTRLTVT.